The rows below give T cell receptor beta chains drawn from one sample of a study of cytomegalovirus exposure and HLA in healthy donors. The method was immunoSEQ multiplex PCR; TCRdb's version includes in-frame clones alone and lacks a portion of them. The sample shows roughly 140,000 clones, 60% to 85% of them seen only once. Specimen: PBMCs. The source is a male donor in good health and CMV-seronegative. The CDR3 runs from the conserved cysteine through the conserved F or W. The order of the fields is J gene, D gene, V gene, CDR3 DNA, CDR3 protein. D genes are given only for firm matches.

J gene: TRBJ1-1; D gene: NA; V gene: TRBV7-9; CDR3 DNA: TGTGCCAGCAGCCTCGGATTAGGGGGGGAGAACACTGAAGCTTTCTTT; CDR3 protein: CASSLGLGGENTEAFF
J gene: TRBJ1-6; D gene: NA; V gene: TRBV10-3; CDR3 DNA: TGTGCCATCAGGGGGGAGGGACTGGCACCCCTCCACTTT; CDR3 protein: CAIRGEGLAPLHF
J gene: TRBJ1-4; D gene: NA; V gene: TRBV29-1; CDR3 DNA: TGCAGCGTCGCGACAGGCACTAATGAAAAACTGTTTTTT; CDR3 protein: CSVATGTNEKLFF
J gene: TRBJ1-5; D gene: TRBD1; V gene: TRBV27; CDR3 DNA: TGTGCCAGCAGTTTTGATACCGGGACAGGGGAAGAAAGCAATCAGCCCCAGCATTTT; CDR3 protein: CASSFDTGTGEESNQPQHF
J gene: TRBJ1-1; D gene: NA; V gene: TRBV7-2; CDR3 DNA: TGTGCCAGCAGCTTGTCATCAGCTGAAGCTTTCTTT; CDR3 protein: CASSLSSAEAFF
J gene: TRBJ2-7; D gene: NA; V gene: TRBV6-1; CDR3 DNA: TGTGCCAGCAGTGGATATTTAGGACAGACCGACGAGCAGTACTTC; CDR3 protein: CASSGYLGQTDEQYF
J gene: TRBJ2-7; D gene: TRBD2; V gene: TRBV5-1; CDR3 DNA: TGCGCCAGCAGCTTGGGAAGTCGACTAGCTTTCGACGAGCAGTACTTC; CDR3 protein: CASSLGSRLAFDEQYF
J gene: TRBJ1-2; D gene: NA; V gene: TRBV9; CDR3 DNA: TGTGCCAGCAGGCAGTACTATGGCTACACCTTC; CDR3 protein: CASRQYYGYTF
J gene: TRBJ1-6; D gene: TRBD1; V gene: TRBV29-1; CDR3 DNA: TGCAGCGAGGTTGGGACAGGGTTTCATTCACCCCTCCACTTT; CDR3 protein: CSEVGTGFHSPLHF
J gene: TRBJ2-2; D gene: NA; V gene: TRBV13; CDR3 DNA: TGTGCCAGCGGCCCCAGACAGCTGAACACCGGGGAGCTGTTTTTT; CDR3 protein: CASGPRQLNTGELFF
J gene: TRBJ2-2; D gene: NA; V gene: TRBV2; CDR3 DNA: TGTGCCAGCAGTGGCAGGTCGAACACCGGGGAGCTGTTTTTT; CDR3 protein: CASSGRSNTGELFF
J gene: TRBJ2-3; D gene: NA; V gene: TRBV19; CDR3 DNA: TGTGCCAGTAGTTCCCCGGGCGGGGCTAACGGGACAGATACGCAGTATTTT; CDR3 protein: CASSSPGGANGTDTQYF
J gene: TRBJ1-1; D gene: NA; V gene: TRBV27; CDR3 DNA: TGTGCCAGCAGTTTATCCCCAGGGATGAACACTGAAGCTTTCTTT; CDR3 protein: CASSLSPGMNTEAFF